This T cell receptor (beta chain) comes out of a study of blood T cell repertoires in COVID-19. Study-level information: COVID-19 samples, acute and convalescent, were from the United States, Italy and Spain. T cells, B-cell-depleted T cells, or PBMCs supplied cDNA or gDNA.

Trimming removed 6 bases from V and 4 bases from J; junction bases left unmatched: 13. The CDR3 sequence is 16 residues long. Germline V gene data show CDR1 as MDHEN and CDR2 as SYDVKM. In the authors' workflow: Amplification with reference gene primers provided the estimates of nucleated cell counts. Some clones are missing from TCRdb's copy, which holds only in-frame ones; the method was immunoSEQ multiplex PCR. Clone size and the V and J calls come from that table; the DNA yielded D and trimming. The sample contains more than 50,000 clones, 76% of which appear only once. V and J are TRBV28 and TRBJ2-7; the match to TRBD1 covers 9 bases. The sample consisted of peripheral blood. The TCR originated in an elderly woman with acute or convalescent COVID-19. CDR3 sequence: CASSLPIRQGGYEQYF. CDR3 nucleotides: TGTGCCAGCAGCCTACCTATCCGACAGGGGGGATACGAGCAGTACTTC.